This T cell receptor beta chain was recorded in a study of OX40 agonist ivuxolimab in advanced cancers. The overall study: Partial response was recorded in three patients: one hepatocellular carcinoma and two cutaneous melanoma cases. Regarding the study as a whole: Low normalized clonal expansion also occurred in some nonresponding patients. Researchers did not establish what antigens the expanded peripheral T cells target.

Comments on this clone: The target antigen is unknown.

V lost 7 bases, J lost 4 bases, and 3 bases stayed unmatched. CDR3 size: 13 residues. CDR1 and CDR2 (germline): MNHNS, SASEGT. Using immunoSEQ multiplex PCR, the repertoire was profiled, and TCRdb retains in-frame clones only, with some absent. In the table there are about 48,000 clones, under 85% of which are singletons. Exclusion of a patient followed from autoimmune disease history or systemic immunosuppression. The chain links TRBV6-1 to TRBJ2-7, with 11 bases lining up with TRBD2. The sequenced sample was CD4+ or CD8+ T cells sorted from blood, obtained in a trial of the OX40 agonist ivuxolimab. The TCR comes from an adult with an advanced solid tumor such as melanoma, head and neck, liver or kidney cancer. This CDR3 reads CASTLAGGYEQYF. The CDR3 nucleotides read TGTGCCAGCACCCTAGCGGGGGGTTACGAGCAGTACTTC.